Listed below are T cell receptor beta chains from one sample, sequenced in a study of identical twins. TCRdb fed the 5' RACE reads into MiXCR, producing one record per CDR3 protein. The sample has fewer than 450,000 distinct CDR3 sequences, approximately 8.8% seen once; the top ten hold under 10%. Sequenced material: naive T cells sorted from blood. The receptor set was obtained from a woman aged 50 to 60 in good health. Both conserved end residues are part of each CDR3. Fields, in order: J gene, D gene, clone size, V gene, CDR3 protein, CDR3 DNA. The D gene is left open where the match is weak. Clone size is not always given. Where it is, it says once, few, many or a class for expanded clones.

J gene: TRBJ2-5; D gene: -; clone size: -; V gene: TRBV21-1; CDR3 protein: CASSKIRTEDQETQYF; CDR3 DNA: TGTGCCAGCAGCAAAATCAGGACAGAGGACCAAGAGACCCAGTACTTC
J gene: TRBJ1-6; D gene: TRBD1; clone size: few; V gene: TRBV9; CDR3 protein: CASSRADRVTNSPLHF; CDR3 DNA: TGTGCCAGCAGCAGGGCCGACAGGGTGACCAATTCACCCCTCCACTTT
J gene: TRBJ2-7; D gene: TRBD2; clone size: few; V gene: TRBV5-1; CDR3 protein: CASSSGTRYEQYF; CDR3 DNA: TGCGCCAGCAGCTCCGGGACTAGATACGAGCAGTACTTC
J gene: TRBJ1-5; D gene: TRBD1; clone size: -; V gene: TRBV10-3; CDR3 protein: CAIRQGVNQPQHF; CDR3 DNA: TGTGCCATCAGGCAGGGGGTAAATCAGCCCCAGCATTTT
J gene: TRBJ2-1; D gene: -; clone size: many; V gene: TRBV7-9; CDR3 protein: CASNAMDGSYNEQFF; CDR3 DNA: TGTGCCAGCAACGCCATGGACGGCTCCTACAATGAGCAGTTCTTC
J gene: TRBJ1-5; D gene: -; clone size: few; V gene: TRBV2; CDR3 protein: CASSEVFSQPQHF; CDR3 DNA: TGTGCCAGCAGTGAAGTGTTTAGTCAGCCCCAGCATTTT
J gene: TRBJ2-7; D gene: -; clone size: many; V gene: TRBV28; CDR3 protein: CASSPSFYEQYF; CDR3 DNA: TGTGCCAGCAGCCCCTCTTTCTACGAGCAGTACTTC
J gene: TRBJ1-2; D gene: -; clone size: -; V gene: TRBV7-9; CDR3 protein: CASSLDSRRGGYTF; CDR3 DNA: TGTGCCAGCAGCTTAGATTCGAGACGCGGTGGCTACACCTTC
J gene: TRBJ2-1; D gene: TRBD2; clone size: many; V gene: TRBV10-3; CDR3 protein: CATTLGEGSNEQFF; CDR3 DNA: TGTGCCACCACGCTCGGGGAGGGGAGCAATGAGCAGTTCTTC
J gene: TRBJ1-5; D gene: TRBD1; clone size: many; V gene: TRBV15; CDR3 protein: CATSRDRGGFQPQHF; CDR3 DNA: TGTGCCACCAGCAGAGATCGAGGGGGCTTTCAGCCCCAGCATTTT
J gene: TRBJ2-3; D gene: -; clone size: many; V gene: TRBV29-1; CDR3 protein: CSARKSGTWGTDTQYF; CDR3 DNA: TGCAGCGCCCGAAAGTCCGGGACATGGGGCACAGATACGCAGTATTTT
J gene: TRBJ2-1; D gene: -; clone size: many; V gene: TRBV3-1; CDR3 protein: CASGKRQEQFF; CDR3 DNA: TGTGCCAGCGGGAAGCGGCAAGAGCAGTTCTTC
J gene: TRBJ2-5; D gene: TRBD1; clone size: few; V gene: TRBV11-3; CDR3 protein: CASSFGVRQGYGTQYF; CDR3 DNA: TGTGCCAGCAGCTTTGGTGTGAGACAGGGATACGGGACCCAGTACTTC
J gene: TRBJ1-3; D gene: -; clone size: -; V gene: TRBV7-9; CDR3 protein: CASSLRRDPGNTIYF; CDR3 DNA: TGTGCCAGCAGCTTAAGGAGGGATCCCGGAAACACCATATATTTT
J gene: TRBJ2-5; D gene: -; clone size: few; V gene: TRBV11-2; CDR3 protein: CASSSGTGPKETQYF; CDR3 DNA: TGTGCCAGCAGCTCGGGAACAGGACCTAAGGAGACCCAGTACTTC
J gene: TRBJ2-1; D gene: TRBD2; clone size: -; V gene: TRBV4-1; CDR3 protein: CASSHRITGTSDYNEQFF; CDR3 DNA: TGCGCCAGCAGCCATCGGATAACCGGGACTAGCGATTACAATGAGCAGTTCTTC
J gene: TRBJ2-3; D gene: TRBD1; clone size: few; V gene: TRBV12-3/TRBV12-4; CDR3 protein: CASSTIDRGRGGGGKDTQYF; CDR3 DNA: TGTGCCAGCAGTACAATCGACAGGGGCCGCGGAGGCGGAGGAAAAGATACGCAGTATTTT
J gene: TRBJ2-2; D gene: TRBD1; clone size: few; V gene: TRBV5-1; CDR3 protein: CASGTGPNTGELFF; CDR3 DNA: TGCGCCAGCGGGACAGGACCGAACACCGGGGAGCTGTTTTTT
J gene: TRBJ2-1; D gene: -; clone size: -; V gene: TRBV6-5; CDR3 protein: CASSSGKLSYNEQFF; CDR3 DNA: TGTGCCAGCAGTTCCGGGAAACTTTCCTACAATGAGCAGTTCTTC
J gene: TRBJ2-2; D gene: -; clone size: -; V gene: TRBV2; CDR3 protein: CASSGQAGGELFF; CDR3 DNA: TGTGCCAGCAGTGGTCAGGCCGGCGGGGAGCTGTTTTTT
J gene: TRBJ2-5; D gene: -; clone size: -; V gene: TRBV12-3/TRBV12-4; CDR3 protein: CASSFLGNQETQYF; CDR3 DNA: TGTGCCAGCAGTTTCCTGGGCAACCAAGAGACCCAGTACTTC
J gene: TRBJ2-3; D gene: TRBD2; clone size: few; V gene: TRBV9; CDR3 protein: CASSVGVAGLTDTQYF; CDR3 DNA: TGTGCCAGCAGCGTAGGAGTAGCGGGTCTCACAGATACGCAGTATTTT
J gene: TRBJ2-2; D gene: TRBD2; clone size: -; V gene: TRBV14; CDR3 protein: CASSQLAGGPWTGELFF; CDR3 DNA: TGTGCCAGCAGCCAATTAGCGGGAGGGCCTTGGACCGGGGAGCTGTTTTTT
J gene: TRBJ2-5; D gene: -; clone size: few; V gene: TRBV5-1; CDR3 protein: CASTSLSGGKETQYF; CDR3 DNA: TGCGCCAGCACCTCGCTAAGTGGGGGAAAAGAGACCCAGTACTTC
J gene: TRBJ2-1; D gene: -; clone size: many; V gene: TRBV12-3/TRBV12-4; CDR3 protein: CASGIAAYNEQFF; CDR3 DNA: TGTGCCAGCGGAATAGCGGCCTACAATGAGCAGTTCTTC
J gene: TRBJ2-3; D gene: TRBD2; clone size: -; V gene: TRBV4-1; CDR3 protein: CASSQVGTSSSTDTQYF; CDR3 DNA: TGCGCCAGCAGCCAAGTGGGGACTAGTTCGAGCACAGATACGCAGTATTTT
J gene: TRBJ2-7; D gene: TRBD2; clone size: many; V gene: TRBV5-1; CDR3 protein: CASSSRTSGYEQYF; CDR3 DNA: TGCGCCAGCAGCTCACGGACTAGCGGATACGAGCAGTACTTC
J gene: TRBJ2-3; D gene: TRBD2; clone size: -; V gene: TRBV20-1; CDR3 protein: CSAPISGRAGDTQYF; CDR3 DNA: TGCAGTGCCCCTATTAGCGGGAGGGCCGGGGATACGCAGTATTTT
J gene: TRBJ2-7; D gene: TRBD2; clone size: -; V gene: TRBV4-1; CDR3 protein: CASSQEPLSGRAYEQYF; CDR3 DNA: TGCGCCAGCAGCCAAGAGCCCCTTAGCGGGAGGGCCTACGAGCAGTACTTC
J gene: TRBJ2-1; D gene: TRBD2; clone size: few; V gene: TRBV24-1; CDR3 protein: CATSDPRWTSGLNEQFF; CDR3 DNA: TGTGCCACCAGTGATCCCCGGTGGACTAGCGGGTTGAATGAGCAGTTCTTC
J gene: TRBJ1-1; D gene: -; clone size: many; V gene: TRBV12-3/TRBV12-4; CDR3 protein: CASFGDGGTEAFF; CDR3 DNA: TGTGCCAGTTTCGGGGATGGGGGAACTGAAGCTTTCTTT
J gene: TRBJ1-3; D gene: -; clone size: -; V gene: TRBV30; CDR3 protein: CAWAGRGLSGNTIYF; CDR3 DNA: TGTGCCTGGGCGGGCAGGGGTCTCTCTGGAAACACCATATATTTT
J gene: TRBJ2-3; D gene: -; clone size: -; V gene: TRBV3-1; CDR3 protein: CASSQSSSADTQYF; CDR3 DNA: TGTGCCAGCAGCCAAAGTAGTAGTGCAGATACGCAGTATTTT
J gene: TRBJ1-1; D gene: -; clone size: many; V gene: TRBV29-1; CDR3 protein: CSVEVVEREAFF; CDR3 DNA: TGCAGCGTTGAAGTAGTGGAACGAGAAGCTTTCTTT
J gene: TRBJ1-1; D gene: -; clone size: -; V gene: TRBV7-9; CDR3 protein: CASFLEGGTEAFF; CDR3 DNA: TGTGCCAGCTTCTTAGAGGGGGGGACTGAAGCTTTCTTT
J gene: TRBJ2-4; D gene: -; clone size: few; V gene: TRBV12-3/TRBV12-4; CDR3 protein: CASSLGWQGLDKNIQYF; CDR3 DNA: TGTGCCAGCAGTTTAGGGTGGCAGGGTTTAGACAAAAACATTCAGTACTTC
J gene: TRBJ1-1; D gene: TRBD1; clone size: many; V gene: TRBV5-1; CDR3 protein: CASSLGTGNGEAFF; CDR3 DNA: TGCGCCAGCAGCTTGGGGACAGGGAATGGTGAAGCTTTCTTT
J gene: TRBJ1-4; D gene: -; clone size: -; V gene: TRBV14; CDR3 protein: CASSQYVGATNEKLFF; CDR3 DNA: TGTGCCAGCAGCCAATACGTCGGAGCAACTAATGAAAAACTGTTTTTT
J gene: TRBJ1-1; D gene: -; clone size: few; V gene: TRBV4-2; CDR3 protein: CASSQEGRLSEAFF; CDR3 DNA: TGTGCCAGCAGCCAAGAGGGAAGGCTTTCTGAAGCTTTCTTT
J gene: TRBJ2-3; D gene: TRBD1; clone size: -; V gene: TRBV5-1; CDR3 protein: CASSVGQGAAPSTDTQYF; CDR3 DNA: TGCGCCAGCAGCGTAGGACAGGGGGCGGCACCTAGCACAGATACGCAGTATTTT
J gene: TRBJ2-1; D gene: TRBD2; clone size: few; V gene: TRBV9; CDR3 protein: CASSVGGGRGAYNEQFF; CDR3 DNA: TGTGCCAGCAGCGTAGGGGGCGGGAGAGGCGCCTACAATGAGCAGTTCTTC
J gene: TRBJ1-6; D gene: -; clone size: many; V gene: TRBV6-2/TRBV6-3; CDR3 protein: CASSSSPENSPLHF; CDR3 DNA: TGTGCCAGCAGTTCCTCCCCGGAGAATTCACCCCTCCACTTT
J gene: TRBJ2-6; D gene: -; clone size: few; V gene: TRBV18; CDR3 protein: CASSPSRGYSGANVLTF; CDR3 DNA: TGTGCCAGCTCACCCTCGAGGGGGTACTCTGGGGCCAACGTCCTGACTTTC
J gene: TRBJ2-6; D gene: -; clone size: -; V gene: TRBV12-3/TRBV12-4; CDR3 protein: CASSPDAGANVLTF; CDR3 DNA: TGTGCCAGCAGCCCTGATGCTGGGGCCAACGTCCTGACTTTC
J gene: TRBJ1-1; D gene: -; clone size: many; V gene: TRBV29-1; CDR3 protein: CSVGRIEAFF; CDR3 DNA: TGCAGCGTTGGGCGGATCGAAGCTTTCTTT
J gene: TRBJ1-2; D gene: TRBD1; clone size: -; V gene: TRBV20-1; CDR3 protein: CSARDHRGPPPNYGYTF; CDR3 DNA: TGCAGTGCTAGAGATCACAGGGGCCCCCCTCCTAACTATGGCTACACCTTC
J gene: TRBJ2-1; D gene: TRBD2; clone size: -; V gene: TRBV14; CDR3 protein: CASSQDFGLAGVNEQFF; CDR3 DNA: TGTGCCAGCAGCCAAGATTTTGGACTAGCGGGAGTTAATGAGCAGTTCTTC
J gene: TRBJ2-2; D gene: -; clone size: -; V gene: TRBV27; CDR3 protein: CASSMINTGELFF; CDR3 DNA: TGTGCCAGCAGTATGATAAACACCGGGGAGCTGTTTTTT